This entry lists 29 T cell receptor beta chains sequenced from one sample in a study of blood T cell repertoires in COVID-19. Sequenced by immunoSEQ multiplex PCR; TCRdb stores in-frame clones only, minus some. The sample lists roughly 200,000 clones; roughly 87% were seen once. The sequencing sample was made of PBMCs or T cells enriched from blood (not recorded which). The receptors were sampled from a woman in her thirties who had recovered from COVID-19.

The chain links TRBV19 to TRBJ1-1, with D maybe TRBD1 (5 bases). The CDR3 is 13 amino acids. V lost 7 bases and J lost 1, with 10 bases in between. Per the germline V gene, CDR1 is LNHDA and CDR2 is SQIVND (reference sequence). CDR3 region: CASIRGGNTEAFF. The CDR3 DNA reads as TGTGCCAGTATTAGGGGCGGGAACACTGAAGCTTTCTTT.

The V and J genes are TRBV5-1 and TRBJ2-3; no clear D gene. Trimming stripped 4 bases from V and 5 bases from J, with 11 bases between. The germline V gene has CDR1 SGHRS and CDR2 YFSETQ. The CDR3 has 13 residues. The CDR3 is CASSNPREDTQYF. The CDR3 region has the DNA TGCGCCAGCAGCAACCCACGCGAAGATACGCAGTATTTT.

The chain couples TRBV2 to TRBJ1-5; no reliable D call. Germline CDR1 reads SNHLY; CDR2 reads FYNNEI. V dropped 4 bases and J dropped 2 bases, with 12 bases sitting between them. The CDR3 has 15 amino acids. Here the CDR3 DNA reads TGTGCCAGCAGTGTGTCGTTTTCGGGCAATCAGCCCCAGCATTTT. Amino acid sequence: CASSVSFSGNQPQHF.

The chain couples TRBV29-1 to TRBJ2-1; 10 nucleotides agree with TRBD2. The CDR3 contains 16 residues. V was clipped by 0 bases and J by 6 bases; unmatched bases: 8. Germline V gene sequence: CDR1 SQVTM, CDR2 ANQGSEA. CDR3 coding DNA: TGCAGCGTTGAAGATGTGGAATTAGCGGGAGGCAATGAGCAGTTCTTC. Its translation: CSVEDVELAGGNEQFF.

The chain couples TRBV11-2 to TRBJ2-2; 7 positions agree with TRBD2. V gave up 5 bases and J gave up 2 bases; unmatched junction bases: 5. This CDR3 region has 15 residues. The germline gives CDR1 SGHAT, CDR2 FQNNGV. CDR3 in amino acids: CASSRLASNTGELFF. In DNA, the CDR3 is TGTGCCAGCAGCAGACTAGCTTCTAACACCGGGGAGCTGTTTTTT.

CDR3 sequence: CASRRAANYGYTF. The CDR3 DNA reads TGTGCCAGCAGACGAGCGGCTAACTATGGCTACACCTTC. V gene TRBV12-3 or TRBV12-4 combines with J gene TRBJ1-2; the D is unclear. There are 13 residues in the CDR3. V was cut by 6 bases and J by 0 bases, with 8 bases left in between.

CDR3 in amino acids: CASRPTDRGIVKLFF. In DNA form, the CDR3 reads TGTGCCAGCAGACCTACGGACAGGGGGATTGTAAAACTGTTTTTT. The chain carries TRBV6-6 and TRBJ1-4; TRBD1 matches 10 bases. CDR3 length: 15 residues. Germline trimming cut 6 bases from V and 10 bases from J; bases unmatched to any gene: 11. Germline CDR1 reads MNHNY; CDR2 reads SVGAGI (reference sequence).

This chain uses TRBV9 with TRBJ1-6; D call uncertain. CDR3 size: 12 residues. With 0 bases removed from V and 11 bases from J, the gap between germline ends came to 6 bases. CDR1 and CDR2 from the germline V gene are SGDLS and YYNGEE. The CDR3 DNA follows: TGTGCCAGCAGCGTAGACATCCCACCCCTCCACTTT. As protein: CASSVDIPPLHF.

The rearrangement joins TRBV29-1 to TRBJ2-1; 8 bases align to TRBD1. Germline CDR1 and CDR2: SQVTM and ANQGSEA. CDR3 length: 14 residues. Trimming took 6 bases from V and 4 from J; bases not matched to a gene: 8. The CDR3 DNA reads as TGCAGCGTGGCTGACAGGGGTACTTACAATGAGCAGTTCTTC. This gives the protein CSVADRGTYNEQFF.

The chain is built from TRBV12-3 or TRBV12-4 and TRBJ2-5; no clear D gene. The V gene lost 2 bases and the J gene lost 3 bases, with 7 bases spanning the gap. The CDR3 contains 13 residues. CDR3 region: CASSLNRKETQYF. In DNA, the CDR3 is TGTGCCAGCAGTTTAAACAGAAAAGAGACCCAGTACTTC.

This clone was recorded only once. V usage is TRBV28 and J usage is TRBJ2-7, with 9 positions matching TRBD2. The germline gives CDR1 MDHEN, CDR2 SYDVKM. There are 15 residues in the CDR3. The ends lost 7 bases at V and 3 bases at J; junction bases unmatched: 10. The CDR3 protein is CASTLMGSGGYEQYF. The CDR3 nucleotides read TGTGCCAGCACCCTCATGGGTAGCGGGGGCTACGAGCAGTACTTC.

The rearrangement joins TRBV19 to TRBJ2-2, with D unclear. This CDR3 region has 13 residues. Germline values: CDR1 LNHDA, CDR2 SQIVND (reference sequence). The V gene lost 7 bases and the J gene lost 2 bases, with 8 bases spanning the gap. The CDR3 sequence: CASTDTNTGELFF. The CDR3, as DNA: TGTGCCAGTACTGACACTAACACCGGGGAGCTGTTTTTT.

V and J are TRBV5-1 and TRBJ2-1, with 8 bases lining up with TRBD1. The CDR3 length is 17 residues. V lost 3 bases and J lost 10; bases outside the gene matches: 18. In germline, CDR1 is SGHRS, CDR2 YFSETQ. The CDR3 nucleotides read TGCGCCAGCAGCTGGGGTTCAGGGGGCTCCGGGGGTCGCGAGCAGTTCTTC. Its protein product is CASSWGSGGSGGREQFF.

For this clone: Other DNA sequences in this specimen translate into the identical CDR3. This chain uses TRBV20-1 with TRBJ1-1; D uncertain. With 0 bases removed from V and 4 bases from J, the gap between germline ends came to 3 bases. CDR3 length equals 11 residues. The germline V gene encodes CDR1 DFQATT and CDR2 SNEGSKA (reference sequence). In DNA form, the CDR3 reads TGCAGTGCTAGAGACGGCACTGAAGCTTTCTTT. It yields the protein CSARDGTEAFF.

The table lists this clone with a count of one. The gene calls are TRBV7-8 and TRBJ2-7; D perhaps matches TRBD1 (6 bases). This CDR3 contains 14 residues. The V and J ends lost 6 bases and 3 bases respectively, with 15 bases between them. CDR1 and CDR2 from the germline V gene are SGHVS and FQNEAQ. The CDR3, as DNA: TGTGCCAGCAGTTGGCAGGGGACGATCTACGAGCAGTACTTC. Protein product: CASSWQGTIYEQYF.

The chain carries TRBV7-2 and TRBJ2-1; D gene uncertain. V was trimmed by 7 bases and J by 7 bases, leaving 11 bases between them. CDR1 and CDR2 (germline): SGHTA, FQGNSA. CDR3 length: 12 amino acids. CDR3 bases: TGTGCCAGCAAACTAATGGGTAATGAGCAGTTCTTC. Its translation is CASKLMGNEQFF.

This clone was observed a single time. This chain links TRBV15 with TRBJ1-6, with D perhaps TRBD1 (5 bases). With 0 bases removed from V and 9 bases from J, the gap between germline ends came to 18 bases. The length of the CDR3 is 17 residues. The germline V gene has CDR1 LNHNV and CDR2 YYDKDF (reference sequence). The CDR3 DNA is TGTGCCACCAGCAGAGATAGGGGAAGGGAAGAGAGTTCACCCCTCCACTTT. Protein: CATSRDRGREESSPLHF.

This chain joins TRBV9 and TRBJ2-3; the D gene is possibly TRBD2 (6 bases). The CDR3 spans 15 residues. Germline V gene sequence: CDR1 SGDLS, CDR2 YYNGEE. V shed 3 bases and J shed 2 bases, with 13 bases lying between them. The CDR3 reads CASSGLGGNTDTQYF. The CDR3 DNA is TGTGCCAGCAGCGGACTAGGAGGGAACACAGATACGCAGTATTTT.

The V and J genes are TRBV7-2 and TRBJ2-3; D is unclear. V was trimmed by 3 bases and J by 0 bases, leaving 7 bases between them. CDR3 length: 14 residues. Per the germline V gene, CDR1 is SGHTA and CDR2 is FQGNSA. CDR3 sequence reads: CASSLRGSTDTQYF. CDR3 sequence (DNA): TGTGCCAGCAGCTTGAGAGGCAGCACAGATACGCAGTATTTT.

This sequence joins TRBV6-2 or TRBV6-3 and TRBJ2-3; D possibly corresponds to TRBD2 (6 bases). Trimming stripped 3 bases from V and 1 base from J, with 8 bases between. In germline, CDR1 is MNHEY, CDR2 SVGEGT. The CDR3 is made up of 14 amino acids. In nucleotides, the CDR3 is TGTGCCAGCAGTTATGCTAGCGGCACAGATACGCAGTATTTT. Protein product: CASSYASGTDTQYF.

The J gene is TRBJ1-2, the V gene TRBV6-4; TRBD1 might be the D (5 bases). The germline V and J ends were trimmed by 6 bases and 7 bases, with 12 bases remaining between them. The germline CDR1 and CDR2 sequences are MRHNA and SNTAGT. This CDR3 region has 12 residues. CDR3 nucleotide sequence: TGTGCCAGCAGAGAAGAGGGACTTGGCTACACCTTC. Its protein product is CASREEGLGYTF.

Ten or more counts support this clone. The chain's CDR3 is CASKTDRGYEQYF. The CDR3 nucleotides are TGTGCCAGCAAAACCGACAGGGGGTACGAGCAGTACTTC. The genes are TRBV2 and TRBJ2-7; 9 bases are a match to TRBD1. This CDR3 region has 13 residues. The trim removed 7 bases at V and 4 bases at J, leaving 5 bases unmatched. The germline CDR1 and CDR2 sequences are SNHLY and FYNNEI.

In its sample, this clone was seen once. This chain uses TRBV11-2 with TRBJ2-4; D unclear. This CDR3 contains 15 residues. CDR1 is SGHAT and CDR2 is FQNNGV in the germline V gene. Between the trimmed V and J ends, which lost 2 bases and 1 base, there was a span of 9 bases. For the CDR3, the DNA is TGTGCCAGCAGCTTACATGCGAATGCCAAAAACATTCAGTACTTC. This translates into CASSLHANAKNIQYF.

This chain uses TRBV7-3 with TRBJ2-1; D is unclear. In germline, CDR1 is SGHTA, CDR2 FQGTGA. V lost 1 base, J lost 5 bases, and 9 bases lay in between. This CDR3 comprises 14 residues. In nucleotides, the CDR3 is TGTGCCAGCAGCTTAATTGGGCAACACAATGAGCAGTTCTTC. Amino acids: CASSLIGQHNEQFF.

The table lists this clone with a count of one. The rearrangement uses TRBV19 and TRBJ1-2; maybe TRBD1 (5 bases). The V end lost 4 bases, the J end lost 14 bases, and 14 bases lay between the germline ends. The germline V gene has CDR1 LNHDA and CDR2 SQIVND (reference sequence). CDR3 length equals 11 residues. CDR3 sequence reads: CASSTGADCTF. The CDR3 DNA reads as TGTGCCAGTAGTACTGGGGCGGATTGTACCTTC.

The chain combines TRBV2 with TRBJ1-1, with D possibly TRBD1 on 5 matching bases. CDR1 is SNHLY, CDR2 FYNNEI, per germline. This CDR3 is built from 18 residues. The V end lost 6 bases, the J end lost 1 base, and 24 bases lay between the germline ends. In DNA, the CDR3 is TGTGCCAGCAGGGACATCACCTGGGACTGGAGGGGGAACACTGAAGCTTTCTTT. Its protein is CASRDITWDWRGNTEAFF.

The gene calls are TRBV7-6 and TRBJ2-7; 14 nucleotides line up with TRBD2. The V and J ends lost 1 base and 0 bases, in that order; junction bases with no gene match: 5. The CDR3 extends over 18 amino acids. The germline gives CDR1 SGHVS, CDR2 FNYEAQ. CDR3 coding DNA: TGTGCCAGCAGCTTAGGACTAGCGGGGGGGCCCGTCTCCTACGAGCAGTACTTC. Amino acid sequence: CASSLGLAGGPVSYEQYF.

The chain has TRBV11-2 and TRBJ1-2, with 7 bases identical to TRBD1. This CDR3 spans 17 amino acids. Trimming cost V 2 bases and J 7 bases; bases outside gene matches: 16. Germline V gene lookup returns CDR1 SGHAT and CDR2 FQNNGV. The CDR3 region has the DNA TGTGCCAGCAGCTTAAATCACGTACAGGGGATTGGGTCTGGCTACACCTTC. Protein: CASSLNHVQGIGSGYTF.

This chain links TRBV6-2 or TRBV6-3 with TRBJ1-2; unclear D gene. Trimming took off 6 bases at V and 7 bases at J, with 15 bases between the two ends. The CDR3 spans 13 residues. Germline V lookup: CDR1 MNHEY, CDR2 SVGEGT. The CDR3 region has the DNA TGTGCCAGCAGCTTAGCGGGAAACGGTGGCTACACCTTC. Residues: CASSLAGNGGYTF.